These 9 T cell receptor beta chains were all obtained from the same sample, sequenced in a study of T cells expressing NK-cell markers. From the 5' RACE reads, TCRdb lists one entry per CDR3 protein and no DNA. Its clone listing holds over 150,000 distinct CDR3 sequences. Sequencing was carried out using blood T cells: a sorted CD56 or NKG2C T cell subset, CD4+ or CD8+ T cells, or bulk PBMC T cells (not recorded which). The receptor set was obtained from a woman aged 45-59 years in good health.

The rearrangement links TRBV5-1 to TRBJ2-1. CDR1 and CDR2 from the germline V gene are SGHRS and YFSETQ. CDR3 length: 12 residues. The CDR3 is CASSLVAHEQFF.

The V gene is TRBV5-6, the J gene TRBJ2-1. CDR3 size: 15 residues. Per germline, CDR1 SGHDT and CDR2 YYEEEE. CDR3 amino acids: CASSLGVGPVNEQFF.

Here the CDR3 reads CASSLELANEQYF. The chain employs TRBV7-7 and TRBJ2-7. The CDR3 covers 13 residues. Germline V lookup: CDR1 SSHAT, CDR2 FNYEAQ (reference sequence).

This chain uses TRBV7-9 with TRBJ2-1; TCRdb selects TRBD1, and the lack of DNA leaves this call unchecked. Per the germline V gene, CDR1 is SEHNR and CDR2 is FQNEAQ (reference sequence). This CDR3 contains 14 residues. CDR3 amino acids: CASSAGDRDNEQFF. The whole variable domain, filled in from reference TRBV7-9 and TRBJ2-1, reads DTGVSQNPRHKITKRGQNVTFRCDPISEHNRLYWYRQTLGQGPEFLTYFQNEAQLEKSRLLSDRFSAERPKGSFSTLEIQRTEQGDSAMYLCASSAGDRDNEQFFGPGTRLTVL.

The rearrangement links TRBV4-1 to TRBJ2-6; the D call of TRBD1 rests on TCRdb alone, since no DNA is present to check it. The CDR3 totals 17 residues. The germline gives CDR1 MGHRA, CDR2 YSYEKL. The CDR3 here is CASSHPYQGAGANVLTF.

This chain joins TRBV6-6 and TRBJ2-5; TCRdb returns TRBD2, unconfirmable since there is no DNA. Germline assignment: CDR1 MNHNY and CDR2 SVGAGI (reference sequence). The CDR3 sequence is 14 residues long. This CDR3 is CASRRLPGRETQYF.

The chain employs TRBV5-1 and TRBJ2-7. The CDR3 extends over 11 amino acids. Germline CDR1 is SGHRS and CDR2 is YFSETQ. The CDR3 here is CASKLGYEQYF.

V usage is TRBV4-2 and J usage is TRBJ2-3; TCRdb outputs TRBD2, but without DNA this stays unchecked. The CDR3 sequence is 19 residues long. CDR1 LGHNA and CDR2 YNFKEQ come from the germline V gene. CDR3: CASSQADSGRALGTDTQYF.

J is TRBJ2-5 and V is TRBV7-9. CDR3 length: 14 amino acids. The germline gives CDR1 SEHNR, CDR2 FQNEAQ (reference sequence). The CDR3 loop reads CASSLVDGQETQYF.